This T cell receptor beta chain was sequenced during a study of CD8 T cells in Susac syndrome. The germline V gene has CDR1 LGHNA and CDR2 YNFKEQ. The V end was cut by 3 bases, the J end by 8 bases, with 10 bases between. The CDR3 totals 13 residues. RNA totalling roughly 0.5 to 1 ug underwent reverse transcription with random hexamers. MiXCR, applied by TCRdb to the immunoSEQ multiplex PCR reads, yields one record per CDR3 protein. The sample has just over 150,000 distinct CDR3 sequences; roughly 95% are singletons. The specimen sequenced was CD4+ T cells from PBMCs. The source of this sequence is a human donor with Susac syndrome. The chain recombines TRBV4-2 with TRBJ2-2, with D possibly being TRBD2 (5 bases). CDR3 in DNA: TGTGCCAGCAGCCAGCGGGCTGGGGGGGAGCTGTTTTTT. Protein: CASSQRAGGELFF.